The next 19 T cell receptor beta chains were all read from a single sample in a study of blood T cell repertoires in COVID-19. Using immunoSEQ multiplex PCR, the repertoire was profiled, and TCRdb retains in-frame clones only, with some absent. The sample holds roughly 200,000 clones, around 81% seen once. Specimen: peripheral blood. Receptors were obtained from a woman aged 40 to 55 with COVID-19, enrolled during active disease.

About this clone itself: Compared with germline, one end of the junction differs, possibly owing to a read error. This sequence joins TRBV7-7 and TRBJ2-1; maybe TRBD2 (5 bases). The CDR3 contains 13 residues. Germline CDR1 SSHAT, CDR2 FNYEAQ (reference sequence). The CDR3 is CASSLGLNNEQFF. In nucleotides, the CDR3 is TGTGCTAGCAGCCTTGGACTCAACAATGAGCAGTTCTTC.

The gene calls are TRBV6-2 or TRBV6-3 and TRBJ2-3, with 12 nucleotides matching TRBD2. Germline-derived CDR1 and CDR2 are MNHEY and SVGEGT. The CDR3 runs 19 residues. Unmatched junction bases numbered 14, after V lost 5 bases and J lost 2 bases. CDR3 in DNA: TGTGCCAGCAGTCCCCTAGCGGGAGGGCCAGAAGAACACACAGATACGCAGTATTTT. As protein: CASSPLAGGPEEHTDTQYF.

The chain couples TRBV15 to TRBJ1-1; 8 bases are a match to TRBD1. The ends lost 0 bases at V and 3 bases at J; junction bases unmatched: 6. The CDR3 contains 16 residues. The germline gives CDR1 LNHNV, CDR2 YYDKDF (reference sequence). CDR3 coding DNA: TGTGCCACCAGCAGAGATCTCAGGGGGCGGGACACTGAAGCTTTCTTT. It yields the protein CATSRDLRGRDTEAFF.

Comment on this clone: One junction end does not reproduce the germline sequence, and a read error may be involved. The V gene is TRBV30, the J gene TRBJ2-7, with 8 bases lining up with TRBD1. The CDR3 is 11 amino acids. Germline V CDR1 and CDR2: GTSNPN, SVGIG (reference sequence). The CDR3 loop reads CAWSLTGDSNF. Written as DNA, the CDR3 is TGTGCCTGGAGTTTGACAGGGGACAGTAACTTC.

The chain has TRBV5-4 and TRBJ1-2; the D gene is possibly TRBD1 (6 bases). This CDR3 spans 16 amino acids. Trimming cost V 4 bases and J 5 bases, with 21 bases left between them. Germline loops: CDR1 SGHNT, CDR2 YYREEE (reference sequence). The CDR3 loop reads CASSLNTGPHRYGYTF. CDR3 sequence (DNA): TGTGCCAGCAGCCTAAATACAGGGCCCCACCGTTATGGCTACACCTTC.

For the CDR3, the DNA is TGTGCCAGCAGCTCCCCGCGGAGGGGGCGTCACCATGAGCAGTTCTTC. Translated, it gives CASSSPRRGRHHEQFF. V gene TRBV13 combines with J gene TRBJ2-1, with D tentatively TRBD1 (7 bases). Deletions cut 4 bases from V and 8 bases from J, with 21 bases between. Germline V lookup: CDR1 PRHDT, CDR2 FYEKMQ (reference sequence). The CDR3 extends over 16 amino acids.

The rearrangement links TRBV9 to TRBJ2-2; D is unresolved. Germline loops: CDR1 SGDLS, CDR2 YYNGEE. CDR3 length: 15 residues. Trimming took off 2 bases at V and 2 bases at J, with 10 bases between the two ends. The CDR3 DNA sequence: TGTGCCAGCAGCGTTCAGCTAGAAAACACCGGGGAGCTGTTTTTT. This encodes CASSVQLENTGELFF.

The chain joins TRBV30 to TRBJ2-3; TRBD1 matches 7 bases. The ends lost 4 bases at V and 0 bases at J; junction bases unmatched: 4. Germline CDR1 and CDR2: GTSNPN and SVGIG (reference sequence). The CDR3 contains 14 residues. This CDR3 reads CAWTRQGSTDTQYF. The CDR3 DNA is TGTGCCTGGACCCGACAGGGTAGCACAGATACGCAGTATTTT.

The chain links TRBV2 to TRBJ1-2; 8 bases line up with TRBD1. The length of the CDR3 is 12 residues. Germline trimming cut 10 bases from V and 8 bases from J; bases unmatched to any gene: 9. Germline assignment: CDR1 SNHLY and CDR2 FYNNEI. CDR3 DNA sequence: TGTGCCAAAGGACAGGGTTTGAGGGGCTACACCTTC. Translating gives CAKGQGLRGYTF.

This clone was recorded a few times. The V and J genes are TRBV19 and TRBJ1-1; 8 bases are a match to TRBD1. The CDR3 spans 14 residues. CDR1 LNHDA and CDR2 SQIVND come from the germline V gene (reference sequence). V was pared by 5 bases and J by 1 base, with 3 bases of the junction left unmatched. The CDR3 loop is CASSPGTGNTEAFF. The CDR3, as DNA: TGTGCCAGTAGTCCGGGGACAGGGAACACTGAAGCTTTCTTT.

This clone was picked up one time. The chain is built from TRBV2 and TRBJ1-1; 7 positions match TRBD1. This CDR3 is built from 14 residues. Looked up from germline, CDR1 is SNHLY and CDR2 is FYNNEI. Unmatched junction bases numbered 5, after V lost 7 bases and J lost 0 bases. The CDR3 here is CASTSDRMNTEAFF. As DNA, the CDR3 is TGTGCCAGCACCTCGGACAGGATGAACACTGAAGCTTTCTTT. Based on the CDR3 plus reference TRBV2 and TRBJ1-1, the full variable domain is EPEVTQTPSHQVTQMGQEVILRCVPISNHLYFYWYRQILGQKVEFLVSFYNNEISEKSEIFDDQFSVERPDGSNFTLKIRSTKLEDSAMYFCASTSDRMNTEAFFGQGTRLTVV.

The gene calls are TRBV6-5 and TRBJ2-5; 9 nucleotides line up with TRBD1. The CDR3 loop spans 14 amino acids. Per the germline V gene, CDR1 is MNHEY and CDR2 is SVGAGI. V was clipped by 6 bases and J by 5 bases; unmatched bases: 7. The CDR3 protein is CASSRQGEWETQYF. The CDR3 region has the DNA TGTGCCAGCAGCCGACAGGGGGAATGGGAGACCCAGTACTTC.

The chain combines TRBV30 with TRBJ2-1; D is possibly TRBD1 (5 bases). In germline, CDR1 is GTSNPN, CDR2 SVGIG (reference sequence). This CDR3 is 13 amino acids long. Deletions cut 3 bases from V and 5 bases from J, with 11 bases between. CDR3 sequence: CAWRGDSNNEQFF. In nucleotides, the CDR3 is TGTGCCTGGAGAGGAGACAGCAACAATGAGCAGTTCTTC.

The J gene is TRBJ1-3, the V gene TRBV5-1; no definite D call. Germline V lookup: CDR1 SGHRS, CDR2 YFSETQ. The V gene lost 1 base and the J gene lost 0 bases, with 14 bases spanning the gap. CDR3 size: 17 residues. The CDR3 bases are TGCGCCAGCAGCTTGACTACAGCGGAGGTCTCTGGAAACACCATATATTTT. Its translation: CASSLTTAEVSGNTIYF. The variable domain in full, completed from reference TRBV5-1 and TRBJ1-3, reads KAGVTQTPRYLIKTRGQQVTLSCSPISGHRSVSWYQQTPGQGLQFLFEYFSETQRNKGNFPGRFSGRQFSNSRSEMNVSTLELGDSALYLCASSLTTAEVSGNTIYFGEGSWLTVV.

Regarding this clone: A junction boundary mismatches the germline segment, possibly from a read error. The chain couples TRBV19 to TRBJ1-5, with no clear D. In germline, CDR1 is LNHDA, CDR2 SQIVND (reference sequence). The CDR3 length is 15 residues. CDR3 in amino acids: CASSIGPISSQPQHF. The CDR3 DNA reads as TGTGCCAGTAGTATAGGACCGATTAGCAGTCAGCCCCAGCATTTT.

The chain has TRBV28 and TRBJ1-1, with 9 bases identical to TRBD1. Germline V gives CDR1 MDHEN, CDR2 SYDVKM. The CDR3 spans 15 residues. Trimming cost V 7 bases and J 4 bases; bases outside gene matches: 10. DNA for the CDR3: TGTGCCAGCATCACTGGGACAGGGTGGAGCACTGAAGCTTTCTTT. Residues: CASITGTGWSTEAFF. The variable domain in full, with the rest retrieved from reference TRBV28 and TRBJ1-1, is DVKVTQSSRYLVKRTGEKVFLECVQDMDHENMFWYRQDPGLGLRLIYFSYDVKMKEKGDIPEGYSVSREKKERFSLILESASTNQTSMYLCASITGTGWSTEAFFGQGTRLTVV.

The chain recombines TRBV28 with TRBJ2-3, with 10 bases matching TRBD2. CDR3 size: 17 residues. The germline V gene encodes CDR1 MDHEN and CDR2 SYDVKM. The V gene end was trimmed by 4 bases and the J gene end by 0 bases; junction bases not matched to a gene: 7. DNA of the CDR3: TGTGCCAGCAGTTCTAGCGGGAGTTCTCCTAGCACAGATACGCAGTATTTT. It codes for CASSSSGSSPSTDTQYF.

This clone was counted a single time. V gene TRBV2 combines with J gene TRBJ2-7; weak D call: TRBD2 (5 bases). This CDR3 has 13 amino acids. The V end was cut by 8 bases, the J end by 2 bases, with 13 bases between. From germline, CDR1 is SNHLY and CDR2 FYNNEI. The CDR3, as DNA: TGTGCCAGCGGGAGCGGAACCGCCTACGAGCAGTACTTC. It specifies CASGSGTAYEQYF.

CDR3 DNA: TGCGCCAGCAGCTTGGATGGGGGAGCAGCGGGTGAGCAGTTCTTC. It encodes CASSLDGGAAGEQFF. The V and J genes are TRBV5-1 and TRBJ2-1; weak D call: TRBD2 (6 bases). This CDR3 region has 15 residues. The V end was cut by 0 bases, the J end by 9 bases, with 16 bases between. In germline, CDR1 is SGHRS, CDR2 YFSETQ.